The clone carrying this TCR beta chain has just one count. The germline CDR1 and CDR2 sequences are LNHDA and SQIVND (reference sequence). V dropped 3 bases and J dropped 4; count of bases not matched to a gene: 4. The length of the CDR3 is 15 residues. The sample originates from a study of blood T cell repertoires in COVID-19. Overall study: Acute and convalescent COVID-19 specimens originated in the United States, Italy and Spain. In each case, the material was cDNA or gDNA derived from T cells, B-cell-depleted T cells, or PBMCs.

Authors' methods: By means of reference gene primer amplification, nucleated cell counts were estimated. Sequenced by immunoSEQ multiplex PCR; TCRdb stores in-frame clones only, minus some. V, J and clone size were drawn from that table, and D and trimming were deduced from the DNA. Of about 230,000 clones in the sample, over 70% are singletons; the top ten hold 25% to 35%. The clonotype originates from a man aged 40-55 years with acute or convalescent COVID-19. V gene TRBV19 combines with J gene TRBJ2-3, with 10 bases that match TRBD2. Sequencing input: peripheral blood. CDR3 region: CASSITAGGSDTQYF. In DNA, the CDR3 is TGTGCCAGTAGTATCACAGCGGGAGGGTCAGATACGCAGTATTTT. The full variable domain, in which reference TRBV19 and TRBJ2-3 provide the parts outside the CDR3, is DGGITQSPKYLFRKEGQNVTLSCEQNLNHDAMYWYRQDPGQGLRLIYYSQIVNDFQKGDIAEGYSVSREKKESFPLTVTSAQKNPTAFYLCASSITAGGSDTQYFGPGTRLTVL.